This TCR beta chain was identified in a study of blood T cell repertoires in COVID-19. Study-level background: Specimens from acute and convalescent COVID-19 originated in the United States, Italy and Spain. The analysed material was cDNA or gDNA that came from T cells, B-cell-depleted T cells, or PBMCs.

Original processing notes: Reference gene primer amplification in the assay estimated nucleated cell counts. Generated by immunoSEQ multiplex PCR, the TCRdb table keeps only in-frame clones and is missing some. The DNA was the basis for D and trimming; V, J and clone size are from that table. The table records around 160,000 clones, around 82% of them present only once. CDR1 and CDR2 from the germline V gene are LGHNT and FRNRAP. CDR3 length: 13 amino acids. J lost 6 bases, V lost 6 bases, and 5 bases had no gene match. The clonotype originates from a man between 60 and 75 years old with active or convalescent COVID-19. The sample comprised peripheral blood. The chain carries TRBV12-5 and TRBJ2-1; 7 bases line up with TRBD2. The CDR3 region is CASGAPGGNEQFF. Written as DNA, the CDR3 is TGTGCTAGTGGCGCCCCGGGAGGCAATGAGCAGTTCTTC.